This TCR beta chain was observed in a study of T cell repertoires in cytomegalovirus infection. Study summary: Both a matching HLA type and CMV infection were indicated by public TCR beta signatures. Study-wide findings and caveats: HLA-C-restricted CMV-specific TCR beta clonotypes were dominant in the ex vivo response. Frequencies of public TCR beta families were cumulated, and this identified carriers of CMV plus the relevant HLA.

Via MiXCR, TCRdb re-called the reads, giving one row per CDR3 protein. The sample holds about 210,000 distinct CDR3 sequences, under 8.5% seen once. To note about this clonotype: As yet, its antigen is unknown.

Looked up from germline, CDR1 is GTSNPN and CDR2 is SVGIG (reference sequence). The CDR3 length is 11 residues. Trimming cost V 5 bases and J 6 bases, with 9 bases left between them. Sequencing input: PBMCs. The chain carries TRBV30 and TRBJ2-3, with a weak D call TRBD2 (5 bases). This receptor was obtained from a human donor in good health (CMV status not recorded). Some clones in this sample may be carry-over from other donors' samples. This chain's CDR3 is CAWARGDTQYF. The CDR3 region has the DNA TGTGCCTGGGCCCGGGGTGATACGCAGTATTTT.